The subject of this entry is one T cell receptor (beta chain). This record belongs to a study of shared clonotypes between healthy human individuals. The data were produced by immunoSEQ multiplex PCR, yet TCRdb's version contains in-frame clones alone and is incomplete. This sample carries roughly 2.5 million clones, around nine tenths of them seen once, and the ten largest clones take roughly 0.14%. Germline trimming cut 5 bases from V and 5 bases from J; bases unmatched to any gene: 5. The CDR3 runs 15 residues. Germline V gives CDR1 KGHSH, CDR2 LQKENI. The chain links TRBV18 to TRBJ2-3; 12 nucleotides align to TRBD1. The receptor was derived from a man aged 18 to 29 in good health. Sequenced sample: naive CD4+ T cells sorted from blood. Subset described: CD45RA+ positively selected. CDR3 DNA: TGTGCCAGCTCAAGGGGACAGGGGGCAGGAGATACGCAGTATTTT. Its translation is CASSRGQGAGDTQYF.